A selection of T cell receptor beta chains follows, all from one sample in a study of control samples from healthy donors and cancer patients. Using immunoSEQ multiplex PCR, the repertoire was profiled, and TCRdb retains in-frame clones only, with some absent. In the table there are about 83,000 clones, 91% of which are singletons. Sequencing used blood. The receptors were gathered from a man in his forties or fifties in good health. The CDR3 runs from the conserved cysteine through the conserved F or W. The order of the fields is V gene, D gene, clone size, J gene, CDR3 DNA, CDR3 protein. A D gene is named only where the DNA matches it firmly. Not every row has a clone size; where given, it reads once, few, many or a size class.

TRBV21-1	.	.	TRBJ1-6	TGTGCCCGTATCCCCGCGGTTGACAGAGATAATTCACCCCTCCACTTT	CARIPAVDRDNSPLHF
TRBV4-1	.	.	TRBJ2-7	TGCGCCAGCAGCCAAGTATATGATAAACCCTACGAGCAGTACTTC	CASSQVYDKPYEQYF
TRBV3-1/TRBV3-2	TRBD1	.	TRBJ2-1	TGTGCCAGCAGCCAATCACCATACCGGGACAGAGGTTACAATGAGCAGTTCTTC	CASSQSPYRDRGYNEQFF
TRBV7-9	.	once	TRBJ2-7	TGTGCCAGCAGCGGAATGACAGGGACTCACGAGCAGTACTTC	CASSGMTGTHEQYF
TRBV6-5	.	.	TRBJ1-1	TGTGCCAGCAGTCCCTATATGAACACTGAAGCTTTCTTT	CASSPYMNTEAFF
TRBV9	TRBD2	.	TRBJ2-3	TGTGCCAGCAGCGTAGTCGGCGGGGGGGGCACAGATACGCAGTATTTT	CASSVVGGGGTDTQYF
TRBV19	.	once	TRBJ1-1	TGTGCCAGTAGTATTGGGGGAGCGAACACTGAAGCTTTCTTT	CASSIGGANTEAFF
TRBV9	.	few	TRBJ2-3	TGTGCCAGCAGCTCCGGACTGCTCACAGATACGCAGTATTTT	CASSSGLLTDTQYF
TRBV19	TRBD1	.	TRBJ2-7	TGTGCCAGTAGTCCAGGCAGGGGGCCCCTCTACGAGCAGTACTTC	CASSPGRGPLYEQYF
TRBV11-2	TRBD1	.	TRBJ2-3	TGTGCCAGCAGCTTGGGACAGGGTGAAGATACGCAGTATTTT	CASSLGQGEDTQYF
TRBV5-1	.	.	TRBJ2-4	TGCGCCAGCAGCTTGGACAGGGTCGGCCATGACATTCAGTACTTC	CASSLDRVGHDIQYF
TRBV5-1	.	once	TRBJ1-1	TGCGCCAGCAGCTTGGATAGAGGGCCCACTGAAGCTTTCTTT	CASSLDRGPTEAFF
TRBV30	TRBD1	once	TRBJ1-2	TGTGCCTGGACCCCGGGACAGGGTATCTATGGCTACACCTTC	CAWTPGQGIYGYTF
TRBV24-1	TRBD1	.	TRBJ2-2	TGTGCCACCAGTGATTCCTCCTGGACAGGGAAGGACACCGGGGAGCTGTTTTTT	CATSDSSWTGKDTGELFF
TRBV29-1	.	.	TRBJ1-1	TGCAGCGTTGAAGAAGGGATGGTCCCTGAAGCTTTCTTT	CSVEEGMVPEAFF
TRBV4-1	.	.	TRBJ1-1	TGCGCCAGCAGCCAAGGTGCCACTGAAGCTTTCTTT	CASSQGATEAFF
TRBV29-1	.	.	TRBJ1-2	TGCAGCGTTGAAGGTGGTGAAGTGACCTATGGCTACACCTTC	CSVEGGEVTYGYTF
TRBV14	TRBD1	.	TRBJ1-6	TGTGCCAGCAGCCAATTTACCGGGACAGGGAATTCACCCCTCCACTTT	CASSQFTGTGNSPLHF
TRBV21-1	.	.	TRBJ1-1	TGTGCCAGCAGCCAAGAGACAGGGGGATGGTCTGAAGCTTTCTTT	CASSQETGGWSEAFF
TRBV5-1	TRBD1	.	TRBJ1-2	TGCGCCAGCAGCTCGACAGGGAAAGGCTACACCTTC	CASSSTGKGYTF
TRBV29-1	TRBD2	.	TRBJ2-3	TGCAGCGTCTTTGTTCGGGGGGACACAGATACGCAGTATTTT	CSVFVRGDTDTQYF
TRBV21-1	.	.	TRBJ1-5	TGTGCCAGCAGCAAAAGGGGACCTCATCAGCCCCAGCATTTT	CASSKRGPHQPQHF
TRBV11-2	TRBD2	once	TRBJ2-5	TGTGCCAGCAGCTTATCGGGGGGGGATAAAGAGACCCAGTACTTC	CASSLSGGDKETQYF
TRBV27	TRBD1	once	TRBJ1-6	TGTGCCAGCAGTCCCCTCGGGGACAGGGATAATTCACCCCTCCACTTT	CASSPLGDRDNSPLHF
TRBV9	.	.	TRBJ2-1	TGTGCCAGCAGCGTAGCTATGGTCAATGAGCAGTTCTTC	CASSVAMVNEQFF
TRBV6-1	.	.	TRBJ1-2	TGTGCCAGCAGTGAAGCTAACTATGGCTACACCTTC	CASSEANYGYTF
TRBV10-2	.	.	TRBJ2-7	TGCGCCAGCAGTGTAGTCGTCCTCGGGAACGAGCAGTACTTC	CASSVVVLGNEQYF
TRBV18	TRBD1	.	TRBJ1-2	TGTGCCAGCTCACCTACAGGGGCGCCGGGCTACACCTTC	CASSPTGAPGYTF
TRBV10-3	TRBD2	.	TRBJ2-2	TGTGCTGCCGGGGGGGCCGACACCGGGGAGCTGTTTTTT	CAAGGADTGELFF
TRBV3-1/TRBV3-2	.	.	TRBJ1-1	TGTGCCAGCAGCCAAATGGTGTCGAACACTGAAGCTTTCTTT	CASSQMVSNTEAFF